A single sample is the source of the 18 T cell receptor beta chains below, sequenced in a study of PD-1 blockade in classical Hodgkin lymphoma. As for time point: cycle 4 day 1 (C4D1), after 5 to 7 weeks of nivolumab. Relapses following autologous stem cell transplantation were seen in all patients, with brentuximab vedotin exposure varying. The data were produced by immunoSEQ multiplex PCR, yet TCRdb's version contains in-frame clones alone and is incomplete. The repertoire has some 16,000 clones, 80% to 90% of them found once; the top ten carry approximately 12%. The sequenced sample was peripheral blood mononuclear cells (PBMCs), obtained before the fourth cycle of nivolumab. The receptors were gathered from a human donor with classical Hodgkin lymphoma.

This clone was detected once. The chain is built from TRBV6-1 and TRBJ1-5; D gene uncertain. Trimming cost V 4 bases and J 0 bases, with 10 bases left between them. Germline V gene data show CDR1 as MNHNS and CDR2 as SASEGT. This CDR3 has 15 amino acids. CDR3 protein: CASSVSHYSNQPQHF. The CDR3 DNA follows: TGTGCCAGCAGTGTTAGTCATTATAGCAATCAGCCCCAGCATTTT.

The chain uses TRBV10-3 and TRBJ2-5; TRBD2 might be the D (5 bases). V dropped 0 bases and J dropped 9 bases, with 17 bases sitting between them. CDR1 is ENHRY, CDR2 SYGVKD, per germline. The CDR3 covers 15 residues. CDR3 sequence: CAISESGLAYEAQYF. The CDR3, as DNA: TGTGCCATCAGTGAGTCAGGACTCGCATATGAGGCCCAGTACTTC.

The genes are TRBV5-1 and TRBJ1-2; 8 bases map to TRBD1. After removal of 0 bases from V and 4 bases from J, the junction contained 5 bases not matched to a gene. Looked up from germline, CDR1 is SGHRS and CDR2 is YFSETQ. This CDR3 is built from 15 residues. The CDR3 sequence: CASSLASTGGYGYTF. Written as DNA, the CDR3 is TGCGCCAGCAGCTTGGCAAGCACAGGGGGCTATGGCTACACCTTC.

This rearrangement joins TRBV4-3 to TRBJ2-7; D is unresolved. Germline values: CDR1 LGHNA, CDR2 YSLEER. The CDR3 extends over 14 amino acids. Trimming took off 0 bases at V and 2 bases at J, with 8 bases between the two ends. The CDR3 loop is CASSQENGAYEQYF. CDR3 nucleotide sequence: TGCGCCAGCAGCCAAGAGAACGGTGCCTACGAGCAGTACTTC.

The rearrangement joins TRBV4-1 to TRBJ1-2; 7 bases line up with TRBD1. The CDR3 spans 14 residues. V shed 4 bases and J 5 bases; nucleotides not matched to a gene: 7. The germline V gene has CDR1 MGHRA and CDR2 YSYEKL. The CDR3: CASSPYGTAYGYTF. CDR3 coding DNA: TGCGCCAGCAGCCCATATGGGACAGCTTATGGCTACACCTTC.

This clone was counted only a few times. This sequence joins TRBV5-1 and TRBJ2-1; TRBD1 matches at 12 bases. The trim removed 0 bases at V and 8 bases at J, leaving 3 bases unmatched. The CDR3 length is 15 residues. CDR1 is SGHRS, CDR2 YFSETQ, per germline. CDR3 coding DNA: TGCGCCAGCAGCTTGGACGGGACAGGGGGCGATGAGCAGTTCTTC. Protein product: CASSLDGTGGDEQFF.

The chain couples TRBV10-3 to TRBJ2-5; 8 nucleotides align to TRBD1. Per germline, CDR1 ENHRY and CDR2 SYGVKD. V trimming: 0 bases; J trimming: 4 bases; junction bases outside the gene matches: 4. The CDR3 sequence is 15 residues long. CDR3 bases: TGTGCCATCAGTGAGTCGAGGCAGGGGGCAGAGACCCAGTACTTC. As protein: CAISESRQGAETQYF.

This chain connects TRBV19 to TRBJ2-7; 8 nucleotides match TRBD2. In germline, CDR1 is LNHDA, CDR2 SQIVND (reference sequence). This CDR3 has 14 residues. V shed 5 bases, J shed 1 base, and the junction held 4 bases outside the gene matches. CDR3: CASSDSGGSYEQYF. DNA for the CDR3: TGTGCCAGTAGTGACAGCGGGGGATCCTACGAGCAGTACTTC.

This clone was seen once. The rearrangement uses TRBV4-3 and TRBJ1-1, with no clear D. Germline V gene data show CDR1 as LGHNA and CDR2 as YSLEER. V gave up 1 base and J gave up 0 bases, with 9 bases separating them. The CDR3 totals 15 residues. This CDR3 reads CASSQALGVNTEAFF. CDR3 DNA sequence: TGCGCCAGCAGCCAAGCGCTTGGGGTGAACACTGAAGCTTTCTTT.

The chain links TRBV5-1 to TRBJ1-2, with D possibly TRBD1 on 5 matching bases. Germline CDR1 is SGHRS and CDR2 is YFSETQ. The CDR3 totals 12 residues. Between the trimmed V and J ends, which lost 4 bases and 4 bases, there was a span of 8 bases. For the CDR3, the DNA is TGCGCCAGCAGCGAGGACACCTATGGCTACACCTTC. This codes for CASSEDTYGYTF. Using reference TRBV5-1 and TRBJ1-2 for the parts outside the CDR3, the full variable domain is KAGVTQTPRYLIKTRGQQVTLSCSPISGHRSVSWYQQTPGQGLQFLFEYFSETQRNKGNFPGRFSGRQFSNSRSEMNVSTLELGDSALYLCASSEDTYGYTFGSGTRLTVV.

The genes are TRBV5-1 and TRBJ2-2; weak D call: TRBD1 (5 bases). Trimming shortened V by 1 base and J by 4 bases, and 11 bases separated the two germline ends. The germline V gene has CDR1 SGHRS and CDR2 YFSETQ. CDR3 length: 15 residues. CDR3 amino acids: CASSLSGIGTGELFF. CDR3 nucleotide sequence: TGCGCCAGCAGCTTGTCAGGGATCGGCACCGGGGAGCTGTTTTTT.

The chain carries TRBV15 and TRBJ1-3; TRBD1 matches at 7 bases. Looked up from germline, CDR1 is LNHNV and CDR2 is YYDKDF (reference sequence). V lost 1 base to trimming and J lost 2 bases; unmatched junction nucleotides: 2. CDR3 length: 15 residues. The CDR3 here is CATSRAGTAGNTIYF. The CDR3 DNA reads TGTGCCACCAGCAGAGCGGGGACAGCTGGAAACACCATATATTTT.

The chain has TRBV18 and TRBJ1-3, with D perhaps matching TRBD1 (6 bases). Germline V CDR1 and CDR2: KGHSH, LQKENI. Trimming pared 4 bases from V and 0 bases from J, leaving 13 bases between. This CDR3 has 16 residues. This chain's CDR3 is CASSRPQGFSGNTIYF. CDR3 DNA: TGTGCCAGCTCACGACCACAGGGCTTCTCTGGAAACACCATATATTTT.

This clone has just a few counts. The gene calls are TRBV19 and TRBJ1-1; 7 nucleotides align to TRBD1. Germline CDR1 reads LNHDA; CDR2 reads SQIVND (reference sequence). The CDR3 contains 11 residues. V dropped 5 bases and J dropped 13; count of bases not matched to a gene: 7. The CDR3 coding sequence is TGTGCCAGTAGTTCAGGGGGATATGTTTTCTTT. This encodes CASSSGGYVFF.

The chain is built from TRBV27 and TRBJ2-1, with 10 nucleotides matching TRBD2. This CDR3 contains 17 residues. CDR1 is MNHEY, CDR2 SMNVEV, per germline (reference sequence). The V and J ends lost 5 bases and 12 bases, in that order; junction bases with no gene match: 19. CDR3 amino acids: CASSTLGRLAGAPGQFF. As DNA, the CDR3 is TGTGCCAGCAGTACCCTCGGCAGGCTAGCGGGGGCCCCGGGGCAGTTCTTC.

J is TRBJ1-5 and V is TRBV7-9, with a tentative D call TRBD1 (5 bases). The germline V gene encodes CDR1 SEHNR and CDR2 FQNEAQ (reference sequence). The CDR3 extends over 13 amino acids. V was shortened by 6 bases and J by 5 bases, with 11 bases between the two germline ends. CDR3 in DNA: TGTGCCAGCAGTGGTCAGGGCCATCAGCCCCAGCATTTT. Translated: CASSGQGHQPQHF. Using reference TRBV7-9 and TRBJ1-5 for the parts outside the CDR3, the full variable domain is DTGVSQNPRHKITKRGQNVTFRCDPISEHNRLYWYRQTLGQGPEFLTYFQNEAQLEKSRLLSDRFSAERPKGSFSTLEIQRTEQGDSAMYLCASSGQGHQPQHFGDGTRLSIL.

The chain is built from TRBV5-1 and TRBJ2-7, with TRBD2 as a possible D gene (5 bases). The CDR3 is 16 residues long. V lost 0 bases to trimming and J lost 0 bases, with 13 bases between them. Germline V CDR1 and CDR2: SGHRS, YFSETQ. CDR3 sequence: CASSLGVSGSSYEQYF. The CDR3 DNA is TGCGCCAGCAGCTTGGGGGTCTCGGGGAGCTCCTACGAGCAGTACTTC.

For this clone: Other DNA sequences from this sample encode an identical CDR3 as well. V usage is TRBV5-1 and J usage is TRBJ1-4; D might be TRBD1 (5 bases). The V gene lost 0 bases and the J gene lost 5 bases, with 11 bases spanning the gap. CDR1 is SGHRS and CDR2 is YFSETQ in the germline V gene. This CDR3 has 15 residues. CDR3 in DNA: TGCGCCAGCAGCTTGGCCGGGACGCAAAATGAAAAACTGTTTTTT. It is translated as CASSLAGTQNEKLFF.